This TCR beta chain was retrieved from a study of blood T cells in healthy people across ages. Using a J-beta primer mix together with a sample-barcoded 5' primer, a second PCR was run for roughly 6 to 11 cycles. A 12-random-nucleotide template-switch adaptor tagged each cDNA molecule. In TCRdb, the 5' RACE reads were re-called with MiXCR into one record per CDR3 protein. The sample holds about 900,000 distinct CDR3 sequences; 40% to 60% are singletons and the top ten take around 15%. The germline CDR1 and CDR2 sequences are DFQATT and SNEGSKA (reference sequence). The CDR3 extends over 15 amino acids. Every donor contributed 7.5 to 10 milliliters of peripheral blood by blood draw. Each sample yielded at least 6 micrograms of PBMC total RNA.

The sequence came from a man aged 30-40 years in good health. The rearrangement links TRBV20-1 to TRBJ2-5, with 8 bases aligning to TRBD1. The DNA matches TRBJ2-7 better at its end, which makes the J call doubtful. The sequencing input was blood. This CDR3 reads CSAYRTGNIGAEQYF. In nucleotides, the CDR3 is TGCAGTGCCTACCGGACAGGGAACATAGGAGCCGAGCAGTACTTC.